This entry is about one T cell receptor (beta chain). What it binds is not known. The same CDR3 also results from other DNA sequences found in this sample. CD45RO-negative cells were positively selected for CCR7, leaving out terminally differentiated effector memory CD45RA+ cells. Donors were healthy HIV-negative adults without recently reported acute infections or vaccinations. Using about 220 ng DNA, 30,000 or so T cell genomes, the sorted-subset replicate PCRs were run. TCRdb's copy holds only in-frame clones and misses some; the assay was immunoSEQ multiplex PCR. This repertoire shows around 620,000 clones, around 96% found once; its top ten account for approximately 0.11%. The germline V and J ends were trimmed by 2 bases and 2 bases, with 11 bases remaining between them. Germline-derived CDR1 and CDR2 are MNHEY and SVGAGI. The CDR3 runs to 15 residues. This record belongs to a study of shared clonotypes between healthy human individuals. General study points: The four-donor shared clonotypes exceeded non-shared clonotypes in generation probability, with non-shared ones scoring lower. About 5% of naive CD4 clonotypes were shared across a handful of donors.

Sample: naive CD8+ T cells sorted from blood. The chain carries TRBV6-5 and TRBJ2-3, with D maybe TRBD1 (5 bases). The sequence derives from a woman between 25 and 40 years old in good health. Written as DNA, the CDR3 is TGTGCCAGCAGTTACGAGGCAGGGCCCACAGATACGCAGTATTTT. Protein: CASSYEAGPTDTQYF.